The next 5 T cell receptor beta chains were all read from a single sample in a study of blood T cell repertoires in COVID-19. Repertoires were generated with immunoSEQ multiplex PCR, while TCRdb's copy carries only in-frame clones and drops some. The table records roughly 230,000 clones, 65% to 90% of them present only once. Sequencing input: peripheral blood. These receptors were taken from a woman in her 50s with acute or convalescent COVID-19.

The rearrangement uses TRBV12-3 or TRBV12-4 and TRBJ1-1; no clear D gene. The CDR3 is made up of 13 amino acids. V was cut by 6 bases and J by 7 bases, with 15 bases left in between. Written as DNA, the CDR3 is TGTGCCAGCAGCCGACCGCCAGCGGGTGAAGCTTTCTTT. It is translated as CASSRPPAGEAFF.

This clone has just one count. The J gene is TRBJ2-5, the V gene TRBV19, with D tentatively TRBD2 (6 bases). The ends were cut back, 5 bases at V and 4 bases at J, with 11 bases in the middle. Per germline, CDR1 LNHDA and CDR2 SQIVND (reference sequence). CDR3 size: 13 residues. The CDR3 region has the DNA TGTGCCAGTAGTGGGGGGTCTCGAGAGACCCAGTACTTC. Translation: CASSGGSRETQYF.

The gene calls are TRBV6-5 and TRBJ1-2; the match to TRBD1 covers 8 bases. After removal of 4 bases from V and 8 bases from J, the junction contained 9 bases not matched to a gene. The CDR3 has 14 amino acids. Germline CDR1 MNHEY, CDR2 SVGAGI. CDR3: CASSFSGQVAGYTF. The CDR3 DNA reads as TGTGCCAGCAGTTTTTCGGGACAGGTAGCAGGCTACACCTTC.

This chain links TRBV7-9 with TRBJ1-6, with 7 bases aligning to TRBD1. This CDR3 is built from 14 residues. The germline gives CDR1 SEHNR, CDR2 FQNEAQ (reference sequence). V was clipped by 3 bases and J by 8 bases; unmatched bases: 4. CDR3 nucleotides: TGTGCCAGCAGCTTGGGACAGCGGGATTCACCCCTCCACTTT. It codes for CASSLGQRDSPLHF.

V gene TRBV7-3 combines with J gene TRBJ1-6; D is perhaps TRBD1 (6 bases). The germline V and J ends were trimmed by 5 bases and 9 bases, with 14 bases remaining between them. The CDR3 extends over 14 amino acids. Germline CDR1 is SGHTA and CDR2 is FQGTGA. The DNA of the CDR3 is TGTGCCAGCAGCCACGGACAGCGGGGTTCACCCCTCCACTTT. The encoded protein is CASSHGQRGSPLHF.